The clone carrying this T cell receptor (beta chain) was observed at least ten times. Its antigen remains unknown. This entry belongs to a study of regulatory T cells in long-lasting Graves disease. The CDR3 is 18 amino acids. V was pared by 0 bases and J by 1 base, with 6 bases of the junction left unmatched. CDR1 is LGHNT and CDR2 is FRNRAP in the germline V gene. Indicated time point: newly diagnosed GD, antithyroid drugs for less than 3 months. RNA from PBMCs was the source of the TCR library. General study results and limits: With persistent disease, TRBV28, TRBJ1-2 and TRBJ2-5 were the favored segments.

Sequencing libraries for TCR beta were prepared with iRepertoire HTBI primers and Arm-PCR of CDR3 regions. TCRdb used MiXCR to reprocess the multiplex PCR reads, holding one entry per CDR3 protein. Among roughly 500,000 distinct CDR3 sequences listed, 13% to 15% were seen once. These data were likewise used in another study, on T cells in Graves' hyperthyroidism and ophthalmopathy.

The rearrangement uses TRBV12-5 and TRBJ2-1; 10 bases line up with TRBD1. The source is a woman between 50 and 59 years old with Graves disease. The sequencing used peripheral blood mononuclear cells (PBMCs), collected at new diagnosis, from a patient treated with antithyroid drugs. The CDR3 sequence: CASGLVLTGGKSYNEQFF. The DNA of the CDR3 is TGTGCTAGTGGTTTGGTTTTGACAGGGGGCAAGTCCTACAATGAGCAGTTCTTC.